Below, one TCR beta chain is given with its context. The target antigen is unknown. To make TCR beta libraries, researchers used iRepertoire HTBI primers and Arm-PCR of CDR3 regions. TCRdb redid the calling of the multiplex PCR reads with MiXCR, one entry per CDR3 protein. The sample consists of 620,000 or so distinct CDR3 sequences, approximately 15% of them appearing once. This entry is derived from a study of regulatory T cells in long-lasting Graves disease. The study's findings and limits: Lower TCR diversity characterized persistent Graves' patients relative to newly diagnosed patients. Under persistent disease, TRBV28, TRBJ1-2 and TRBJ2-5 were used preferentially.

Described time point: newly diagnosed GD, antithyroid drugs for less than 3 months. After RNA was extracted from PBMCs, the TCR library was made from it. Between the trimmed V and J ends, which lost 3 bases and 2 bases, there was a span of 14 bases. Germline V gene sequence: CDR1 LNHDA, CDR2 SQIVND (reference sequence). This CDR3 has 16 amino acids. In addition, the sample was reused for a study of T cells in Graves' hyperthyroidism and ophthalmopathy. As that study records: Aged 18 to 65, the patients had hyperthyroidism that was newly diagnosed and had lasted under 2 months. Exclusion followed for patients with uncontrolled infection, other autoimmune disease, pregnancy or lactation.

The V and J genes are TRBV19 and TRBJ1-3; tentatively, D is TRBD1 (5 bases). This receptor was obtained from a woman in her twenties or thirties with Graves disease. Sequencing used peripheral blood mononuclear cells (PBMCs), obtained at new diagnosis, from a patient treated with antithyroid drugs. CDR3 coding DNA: TGTGCCAGTAGTATTTACCGGGGCTCCACTGGAAACACCATATATTTT. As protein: CASSIYRGSTGNTIYF.